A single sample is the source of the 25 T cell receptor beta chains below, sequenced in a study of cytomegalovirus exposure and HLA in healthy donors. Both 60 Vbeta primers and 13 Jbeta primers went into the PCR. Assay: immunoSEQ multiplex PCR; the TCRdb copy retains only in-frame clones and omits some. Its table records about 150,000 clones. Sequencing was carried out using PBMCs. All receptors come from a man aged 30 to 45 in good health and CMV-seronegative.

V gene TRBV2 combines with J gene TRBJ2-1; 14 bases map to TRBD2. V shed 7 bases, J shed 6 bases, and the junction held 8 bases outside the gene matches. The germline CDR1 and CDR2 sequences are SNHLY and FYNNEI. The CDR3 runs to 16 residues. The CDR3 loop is CASTGTSGSSSNEQFF. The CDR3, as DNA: TGTGCCAGCACCGGGACTAGCGGGAGCTCTAGCAATGAGCAGTTCTTC.

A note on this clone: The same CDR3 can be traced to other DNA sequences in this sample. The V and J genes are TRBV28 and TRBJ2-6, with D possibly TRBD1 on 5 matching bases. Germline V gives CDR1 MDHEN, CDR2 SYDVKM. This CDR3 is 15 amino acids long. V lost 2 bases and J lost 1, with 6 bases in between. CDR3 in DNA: TGTGCCAGCAGTTTACAGGGTTCTGGGGCCAACGTCCTGACTTTC. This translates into CASSLQGSGANVLTF.

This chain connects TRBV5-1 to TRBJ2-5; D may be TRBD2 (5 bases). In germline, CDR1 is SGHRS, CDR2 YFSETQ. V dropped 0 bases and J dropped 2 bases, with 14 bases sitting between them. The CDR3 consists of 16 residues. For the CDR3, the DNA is TGCGCCAGCAGCTTGGAAGGCACGGACTGGCAAGAGACCCAGTACTTC. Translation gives CASSLEGTDWQETQYF.

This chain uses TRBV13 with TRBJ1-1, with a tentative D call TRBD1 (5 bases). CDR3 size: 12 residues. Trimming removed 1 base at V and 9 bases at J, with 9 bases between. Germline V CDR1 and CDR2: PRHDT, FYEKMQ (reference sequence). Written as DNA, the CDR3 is TGTGCCAGCAGCTTAGCCCAGGGAAAAGCTTTCTTT. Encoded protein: CASSLAQGKAFF. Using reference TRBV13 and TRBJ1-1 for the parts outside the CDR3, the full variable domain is AAGVIQSPRHLIKEKRETATLKCYPIPRHDTVYWYQQGPGQDPQFLISFYEKMQSDKGSIPDRFSAQQFSDYHSELNMSSLELGDSALYFCASSLAQGKAFFGQGTRLTVV.

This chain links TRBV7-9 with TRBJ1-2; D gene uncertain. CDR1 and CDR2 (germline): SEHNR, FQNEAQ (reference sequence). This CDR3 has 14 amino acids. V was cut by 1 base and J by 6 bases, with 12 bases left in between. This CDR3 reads CASSLGRVADGYTF. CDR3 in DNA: TGTGCCAGCAGCTTAGGGAGGGTAGCGGATGGCTACACCTTC.

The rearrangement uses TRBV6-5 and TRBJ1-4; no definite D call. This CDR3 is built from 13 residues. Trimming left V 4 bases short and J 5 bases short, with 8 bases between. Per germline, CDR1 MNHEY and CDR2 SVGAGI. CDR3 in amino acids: CASSLLLNEKLFF. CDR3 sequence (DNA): TGTGCCAGCAGTTTGCTCCTAAATGAAAAACTGTTTTTT.

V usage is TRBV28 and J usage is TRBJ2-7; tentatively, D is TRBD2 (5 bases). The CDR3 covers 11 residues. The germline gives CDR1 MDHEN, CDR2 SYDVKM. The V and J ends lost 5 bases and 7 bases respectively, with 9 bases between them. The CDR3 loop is CASSRPGEQYF. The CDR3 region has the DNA TGTGCCAGCAGTCGTCCGGGGGAGCAGTACTTC.

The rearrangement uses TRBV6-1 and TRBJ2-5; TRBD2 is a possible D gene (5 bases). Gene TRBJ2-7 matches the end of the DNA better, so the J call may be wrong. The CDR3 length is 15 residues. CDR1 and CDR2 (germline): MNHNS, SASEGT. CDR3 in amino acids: CASSETPGISYEQYF. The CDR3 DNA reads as TGTGCCAGCAGTGAAACGCCGGGAATCTCCTACGAGCAGTACTTC.

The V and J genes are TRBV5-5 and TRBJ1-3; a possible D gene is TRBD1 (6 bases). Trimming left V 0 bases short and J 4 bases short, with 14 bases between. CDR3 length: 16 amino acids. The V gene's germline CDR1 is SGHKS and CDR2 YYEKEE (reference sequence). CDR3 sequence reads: CASSLGQQGNGNTIYF. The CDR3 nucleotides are TGTGCCAGCAGCTTGGGGCAACAGGGTAACGGAAACACCATATATTTT.

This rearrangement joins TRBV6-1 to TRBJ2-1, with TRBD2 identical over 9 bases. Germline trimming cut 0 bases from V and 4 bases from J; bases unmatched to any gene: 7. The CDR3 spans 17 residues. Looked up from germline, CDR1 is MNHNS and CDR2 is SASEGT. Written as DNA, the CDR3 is TGTGCCAGCAGTGAAGCCCCCTCTAGCGGGGCTTACAATGAGCAGTTCTTC. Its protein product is CASSEAPSSGAYNEQFF.

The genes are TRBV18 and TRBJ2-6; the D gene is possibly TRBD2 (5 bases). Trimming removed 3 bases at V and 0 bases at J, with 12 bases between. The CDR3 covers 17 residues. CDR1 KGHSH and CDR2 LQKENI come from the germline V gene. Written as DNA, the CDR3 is TGTGCCAGCTCACCTGCCCTAGCCCTCTCTGGGGCCAACGTCCTGACTTTC. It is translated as CASSPALALSGANVLTF.

The CDR3 nucleotides are TGTGCCAGCAGCTCCTGGGGGGCTAGCGGGATCACAGATACGCAGTATTTT. Its translation: CASSSWGASGITDTQYF. The chain combines TRBV7-9 with TRBJ2-3; 9 positions agree with TRBD2. CDR3 length: 17 amino acids. Trimming took 4 bases from V and 2 from J; bases not matched to a gene: 10. Germline V gene data show CDR1 as SEHNR and CDR2 as FQNEAQ (reference sequence).

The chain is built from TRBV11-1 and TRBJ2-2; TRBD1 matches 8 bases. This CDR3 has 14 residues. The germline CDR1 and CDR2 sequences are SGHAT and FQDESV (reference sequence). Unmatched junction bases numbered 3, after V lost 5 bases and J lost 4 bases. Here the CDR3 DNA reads TGTGCCAGCAGCCAGGACAGGGCCACCGGGGAGCTGTTTTTT. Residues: CASSQDRATGELFF.

In nucleotides, the CDR3 is TGTGCCAGCAGCCCGAAAGGCGCAGGGGGCAATCAGCCCCAGCATTTT. This translates into CASSPKGAGGNQPQHF. This chain connects TRBV7-8 to TRBJ1-5; D possibly corresponds to TRBD1 (6 bases). This CDR3 is built from 16 residues. CDR1 is SGHVS, CDR2 FQNEAQ, per germline. Trimming took off 5 bases at V and 2 bases at J, with 16 bases between the two ends.

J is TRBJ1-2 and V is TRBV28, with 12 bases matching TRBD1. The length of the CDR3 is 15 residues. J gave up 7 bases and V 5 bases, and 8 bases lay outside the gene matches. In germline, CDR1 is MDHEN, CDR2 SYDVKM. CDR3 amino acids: CASSPGGQGAGGYTF. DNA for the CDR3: TGTGCCAGCAGTCCGGGGGGACAGGGGGCGGGTGGCTACACCTTC.

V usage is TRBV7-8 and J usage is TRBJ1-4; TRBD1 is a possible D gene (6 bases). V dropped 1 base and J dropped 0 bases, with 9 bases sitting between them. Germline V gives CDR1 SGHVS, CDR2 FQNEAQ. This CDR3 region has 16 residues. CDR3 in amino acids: CASSLGQVATNEKLFF. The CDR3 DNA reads TGTGCCAGCAGCTTAGGACAGGTTGCAACTAATGAAAAACTGTTTTTT.

The CDR3 bases are TGCAGCGCCCGGACTAGCGGCACAGATACGCAGTATTTT. Its protein is CSARTSGTDTQYF. This rearrangement joins TRBV29-1 to TRBJ2-3; 9 nucleotides line up with TRBD2. The length of the CDR3 is 13 residues. CDR1 is SQVTM and CDR2 is ANQGSEA in the germline V gene. Unmatched junction bases numbered 3, after V lost 7 bases and J lost 1 base.

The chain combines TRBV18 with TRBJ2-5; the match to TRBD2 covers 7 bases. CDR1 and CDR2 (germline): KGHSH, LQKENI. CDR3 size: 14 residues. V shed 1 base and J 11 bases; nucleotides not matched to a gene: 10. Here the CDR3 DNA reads TGTGCCAGCTCACCACGGGAGGGAATGGGGGAGCAGTACTTC. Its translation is CASSPREGMGEQYF. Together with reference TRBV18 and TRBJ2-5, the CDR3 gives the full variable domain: NAGVMQNPRHLVRRRGQEARLRCSPMKGHSHVYWYRQLPEEGLKFMVYLQKENIIDESGMPKERFSAEFPKEGPSILRIQQVVRGDSAAYFCASSPREGMGEQYFGPGTRLLVL.

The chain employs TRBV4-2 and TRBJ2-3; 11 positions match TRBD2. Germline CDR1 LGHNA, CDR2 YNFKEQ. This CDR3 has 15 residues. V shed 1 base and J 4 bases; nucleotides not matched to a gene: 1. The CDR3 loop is CASSQGLAGSDTQYF. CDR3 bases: TGTGCCAGCAGCCAAGGACTAGCGGGGTCAGATACGCAGTATTTT.

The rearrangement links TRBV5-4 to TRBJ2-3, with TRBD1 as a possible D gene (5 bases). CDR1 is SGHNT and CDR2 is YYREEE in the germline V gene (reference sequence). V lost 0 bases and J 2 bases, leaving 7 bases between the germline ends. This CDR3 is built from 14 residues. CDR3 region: CASSLAGNTDTQYF. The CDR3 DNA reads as TGTGCCAGCAGCTTGGCAGGGAACACAGATACGCAGTATTTT.

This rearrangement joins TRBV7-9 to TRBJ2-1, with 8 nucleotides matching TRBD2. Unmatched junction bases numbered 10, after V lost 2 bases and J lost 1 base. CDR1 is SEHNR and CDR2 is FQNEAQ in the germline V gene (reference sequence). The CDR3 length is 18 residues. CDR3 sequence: CASSLRFWTSLSYNEQFF. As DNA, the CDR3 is TGTGCCAGCAGCTTAAGGTTTTGGACTAGCTTATCCTACAATGAGCAGTTCTTC. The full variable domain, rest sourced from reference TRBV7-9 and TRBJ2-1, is DTGVSQNPRHKITKRGQNVTFRCDPISEHNRLYWYRQTLGQGPEFLTYFQNEAQLEKSRLLSDRFSAERPKGSFSTLEIQRTEQGDSAMYLCASSLRFWTSLSYNEQFFGPGTRLTVL.

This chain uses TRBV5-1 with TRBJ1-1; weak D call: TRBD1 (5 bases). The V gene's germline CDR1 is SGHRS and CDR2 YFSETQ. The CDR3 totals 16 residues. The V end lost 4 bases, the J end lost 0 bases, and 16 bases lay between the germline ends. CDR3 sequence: CASSRLGDLVNTEAFF. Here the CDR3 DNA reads TGCGCCAGCAGCCGACTAGGGGATTTAGTGAACACTGAAGCTTTCTTT.

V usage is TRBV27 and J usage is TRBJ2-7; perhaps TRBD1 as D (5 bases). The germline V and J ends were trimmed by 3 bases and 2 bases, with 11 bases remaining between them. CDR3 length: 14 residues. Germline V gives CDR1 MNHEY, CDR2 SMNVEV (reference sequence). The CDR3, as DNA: TGTGCCAGCAGTTTTCAGGGTGGGACCTACGAGCAGTACTTC. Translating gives CASSFQGGTYEQYF.

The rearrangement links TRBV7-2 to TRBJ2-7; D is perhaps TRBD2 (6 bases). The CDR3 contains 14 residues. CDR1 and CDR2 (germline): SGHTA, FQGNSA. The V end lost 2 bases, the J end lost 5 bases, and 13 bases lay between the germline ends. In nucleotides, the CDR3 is TGTGCCAGCAGCTTAATCGGGAGACCCGACGAGCAGTACTTC. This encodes CASSLIGRPDEQYF.

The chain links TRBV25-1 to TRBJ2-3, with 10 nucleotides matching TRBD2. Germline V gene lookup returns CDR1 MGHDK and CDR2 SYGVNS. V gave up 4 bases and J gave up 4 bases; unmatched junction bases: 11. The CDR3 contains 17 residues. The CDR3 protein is CASSAIGSGRAPDTQYF. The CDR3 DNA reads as TGTGCCAGCAGTGCCATAGGGAGCGGGAGGGCCCCAGATACGCAGTATTTT.